Shown below are 16 T cell receptor beta chains from a single sample sequenced in a study of radiation and T cells in renal cell carcinoma (dated by TCRdb to the early 2020s). The library was generated by the immunoSEQ multiplex PCR assay. The clones in this table, taken by TCRdb from immuneACCESS, are in-frame only. Not every clone is retained; where verified, under half of the shortfall comes from an unresolved V gene, and the cause of the rest is unknown. Counted in this sample were roughly 160,000 clones; 88% of them appeared once. The ten largest clonotypes hold around 11% of the sample. The label giving this sample's time point can be read as: blood 4 weeks post-SBRT, at nephrectomy. In light of the paper, this sample's treatment or condition label describes: 15 Gy SBRT to primary tumor, nephrectomy 4 weeks later. This sample comprised blood, obtained from a patient whose treatment included radiotherapy and nephrectomy. Receptor source: a woman aged 50 to 60 with renal cell carcinoma.

This clone showed up just once. The chain is built from TRBV5-1 and TRBJ1-2, with a possible D match to TRBD1 (5 bases). CDR1 is SGHRS and CDR2 is YFSETQ in the germline V gene. Deletions cut 3 bases from V and 4 bases from J, with 16 bases between. This CDR3 has 15 residues. CDR3 protein: CASSSPTQGAYGYTF. The CDR3 DNA reads TGCGCCAGCAGCTCCCCTACTCAGGGAGCCTATGGCTACACCTTC.

This clone turned up a few times. The chain couples TRBV18 to TRBJ2-1; the D gene is possibly TRBD1 (6 bases). The germline V gene has CDR1 KGHSH and CDR2 LQKENI. V was shortened by 2 bases and J by 7 bases, with 9 bases between the two germline ends. The CDR3 consists of 13 residues. CDR3: CASSPDRSNEQFF. CDR3 nucleotides: TGTGCCAGCTCACCAGACAGGTCGAATGAGCAGTTCTTC.

J is TRBJ1-4 and V is TRBV2, with 7 bases lining up with TRBD1. V gave up 5 bases and J gave up 6 bases; unmatched junction bases: 9. Germline V lookup: CDR1 SNHLY, CDR2 FYNNEI. The length of the CDR3 is 15 residues. The CDR3, as DNA: TGTGCCAGCAGTCCAAGGGACAGCTCTTATGAAAAACTGTTTTTT. This codes for CASSPRDSSYEKLFF.

The chain uses TRBV2 and TRBJ1-2; D may be TRBD1 (5 bases). The CDR3 covers 15 residues. From germline, CDR1 is SNHLY and CDR2 FYNNEI. Trimming removed 6 bases from V and 3 bases from J, with 17 bases in between. CDR3 in DNA: TGTGCCAGCAGCCTGGTTGGGGCCATAGACTATGGCTACACCTTC. It specifies CASSLVGAIDYGYTF.

This sequence joins TRBV7-6 and TRBJ1-2, with unresolved D. V was shortened by 1 base and J by 5 bases, with 11 bases between the two germline ends. Germline V gives CDR1 SGHVS, CDR2 FNYEAQ. The CDR3 consists of 14 residues. Here the CDR3 reads CASSLDGLRYGYTF. The DNA for the CDR3 is TGTGCCAGCAGCTTAGACGGCCTGAGATATGGCTACACCTTC. Full variable domain (rest looked up from reference TRBV7-6 and TRBJ1-2): GAGVSQSPRYKVTKRGQDVALRCDPISGHVSLYWYRQALGQGPEFLTYFNYEAQQDKSGLPNDRFSAERPEGSISTLTIQRTEQRDSAMYRCASSLDGLRYGYTFGSGTRLTVV.

The chain recombines TRBV7-8 with TRBJ2-7; D is unclear. Germline assignment: CDR1 SGHVS and CDR2 FQNEAQ. The CDR3 totals 11 residues. V was cut by 5 bases and J by 6 bases, with 8 bases left in between. In DNA, the CDR3 is TGTGCCAGCAGCCCTACATCCGAGCAGTACTTC. Its protein is CASSPTSEQYF.

The gene calls are TRBV7-9 and TRBJ1-2; D remains ambiguous. Germline V gene lookup returns CDR1 SEHNR and CDR2 FQNEAQ (reference sequence). The CDR3 contains 12 residues. V was cut by 5 bases and J by 5 bases, with 9 bases left in between. The CDR3 here is CASSTDLYGYTF. CDR3 in DNA: TGTGCCAGCAGCACGGACCTGTATGGCTACACCTTC.

The rearrangement joins TRBV6-5 to TRBJ1-6; D is possibly TRBD1 (5 bases). The CDR3 contains 14 residues. Per the germline V gene, CDR1 is MNHEY and CDR2 is SVGAGI. Trimming cost V 8 bases and J 10 bases, with 18 bases left between them. The CDR3 sequence: CASWDQGVESPLHF. In DNA form, the CDR3 reads TGTGCCAGCTGGGACCAGGGTGTTGAGTCACCCCTCCACTTT.

J is TRBJ1-1 and V is TRBV7-8; D remains ambiguous. The germline V and J ends were trimmed by 6 bases and 3 bases, with 17 bases remaining between them. There are 15 residues in the CDR3. Germline V gene lookup returns CDR1 SGHVS and CDR2 FQNEAQ. The CDR3 loop is CASSPETGIDTEAFF. CDR3 DNA sequence: TGTGCCAGCAGTCCAGAGACGGGGATCGACACTGAAGCTTTCTTT.

The chain has TRBV12-5 and TRBJ2-1, with TRBD2 matching over 10 bases. CDR1 and CDR2 from the germline V gene are LGHNT and FRNRAP. The CDR3 consists of 19 residues. V gave up 0 bases and J gave up 4 bases; unmatched junction bases: 12. CDR3 nucleotides: TGTGCTAGTGGTTTGGTATTTTGGGCTAGCGGGGGAACGTACAATGAGCAGTTCTTC. It translates to CASGLVFWASGGTYNEQFF.

The J gene is TRBJ2-1, the V gene TRBV11-3; TRBD2 matches 9 bases. The CDR3 length is 16 residues. In germline, CDR1 is SGHNT, CDR2 YENEEA. The trim removed 3 bases at V and 4 bases at J, leaving 7 bases unmatched. The CDR3 reads CASSLSLAGPYNEQFF. The CDR3, as DNA: TGTGCCAGCAGCTTGAGTCTAGCGGGACCTTACAATGAGCAGTTCTTC.

This clone was seen a single time. The gene calls are TRBV30 and TRBJ2-7; D is perhaps TRBD1 (5 bases). The CDR3 is 13 residues long. Looked up from germline, CDR1 is GTSNPN and CDR2 is SVGIG (reference sequence). V lost 6 bases and J 2 bases, leaving 14 bases between the germline ends. CDR3 in DNA: TGTGCCTGTGGGGCGTCGCCGGCCTACGAGCAGTACTTC. Its translation: CACGASPAYEQYF.

This chain uses TRBV5-1 with TRBJ2-7; D might be TRBD2 (6 bases). Germline lookup yields CDR1 SGHRS and CDR2 YFSETQ. The CDR3 length is 16 residues. The V end lost 1 base, the J end lost 0 bases, and 14 bases lay between the germline ends. In DNA, the CDR3 is TGCGCCAGCAGCTTGTTTGCGGGGCTCAACTCCTACGAGCAGTACTTC. Protein sequence: CASSLFAGLNSYEQYF.

The V call is TRBV7-9, the J call TRBJ2-7; tentative D call: TRBD2 (6 bases). The V and J ends lost 4 bases and 1 base respectively, with 23 bases between them. From germline, CDR1 is SEHNR and CDR2 FQNEAQ (reference sequence). This CDR3 region has 18 residues. CDR3 amino acids: CASSSQYSVGGPSYEQYF. DNA for the CDR3: TGTGCCAGCAGCTCCCAGTATAGTGTGGGGGGACCTTCCTACGAGCAGTACTTC.

The rearrangement links TRBV9 to TRBJ2-2; 11 positions match TRBD1. Germline-derived CDR1 and CDR2 are SGDLS and YYNGEE. The junction had 5 bases not matched to a gene; V was cut back by 0 bases and J by 4 bases. This CDR3 has 17 amino acids. CDR3 loop: CASSVARDRGTTGELFF. For the CDR3, the DNA is TGTGCCAGCAGCGTAGCCCGGGACAGGGGGACCACCGGGGAGCTGTTTTTT.

The CDR3 DNA is TGTGCCAGCAGCTTAGCGGGATTTTCTAACGAGCAGTACTTC. The encoded protein is CASSLAGFSNEQYF. The chain employs TRBV11-2 and TRBJ2-7; perhaps TRBD2 as D (5 bases). This CDR3 region has 14 residues. V was shortened by 1 base and J by 5 bases, with 12 bases between the two germline ends. Germline CDR1 SGHAT, CDR2 FQNNGV.